The 20 T cell receptor beta chains below were found in one sample sequenced in a study of blood T cell repertoires in COVID-19 (dated by TCRdb to 2018 to 2020). The library was prepared using the immunoSEQ multiplex PCR assay. Not all clones reach the TCRdb copy of this immuneACCESS table, which keeps in-frame sequences only. Checked studies attribute under half of the gap to unresolved V genes and leave the rest unexplained. The sample yields just over 85,000 clones; 80% to 90% were counted once. Of the sample, around 8.6% falls within the top ten clones. The material sequenced was peripheral blood. Source of these receptors: a man over 45 with acute or convalescent COVID-19.

The gene calls are TRBV9 and TRBJ2-1; perhaps TRBD1 as D (6 bases). The CDR3 consists of 15 residues. Germline V CDR1 and CDR2: SGDLS, YYNGEE. The ends were cut back, 3 bases at V and 6 bases at J, with 16 bases in the middle. CDR3 nucleotide sequence: TGTGCCAGCAGCGCCATACAGGGAAGGGGCAATGAGCAGTTCTTC. Translated, it gives CASSAIQGRGNEQFF.

This chain uses TRBV29-1 with TRBJ1-1; a possible D gene is TRBD1 (5 bases). Trimming left V 6 bases short and J 6 bases short, with 11 bases between. This CDR3 is 11 amino acids long. Germline CDR1 and CDR2: SQVTM and ANQGSEA. The DNA for the CDR3 is TGCAGCGTCAGGGTAGTTGCTGAAGCTTTCTTT. Its protein is CSVRVVAEAFF.

J is TRBJ2-2 and V is TRBV18; maybe TRBD2 (6 bases). The V gene lost 3 bases and the J gene lost 4 bases, with 12 bases spanning the gap. Per germline, CDR1 KGHSH and CDR2 LQKENI. The CDR3 sequence is 15 residues long. CDR3: CASSPGRTITGELFF. CDR3 sequence (DNA): TGTGCCAGCTCACCGGGACGGACTATCACCGGGGAGCTGTTTTTT.

The table lists this clone with a count of one. J is TRBJ2-7 and V is TRBV10-3, with no clear D. Germline CDR1 and CDR2: ENHRY and SYGVKD. The CDR3 has 15 residues. V was cut by 6 bases and J by 2 bases, with 17 bases left in between. The CDR3 nucleotides read TGTGCCATCAGCTCCGACTCGAATCTACCCTACGAGCAGTACTTC. It translates to CAISSDSNLPYEQYF.

The CDR3 bases are TGTGCCAGCAGTCTAACAGGGGACTATGGCTACACCTTC. Encoded protein: CASSLTGDYGYTF. The rearrangement links TRBV6-5 to TRBJ1-2; TRBD1 matches at 7 bases. CDR1 MNHEY and CDR2 SVGAGI come from the germline V gene. Germline trimming cut 5 bases from V and 3 bases from J; bases unmatched to any gene: 3. The CDR3 sequence is 13 residues long.

The rearrangement links TRBV6-4 to TRBJ2-1; 7 bases are shared with TRBD2. The CDR3 spans 20 residues. Unmatched junction bases numbered 14, after V lost 0 bases and J lost 0 bases. Germline lookup yields CDR1 MRHNA and CDR2 SNTAGT. Here the CDR3 DNA reads TGTGCCAGCAGTGACTCGAATTGGCCAGCGGGGAGAAGCTCCTACAATGAGCAGTTCTTC. Translated: CASSDSNWPAGRSSYNEQFF.

In this sample, this clone turned up once. The rearrangement uses TRBV5-1 and TRBJ1-6; the D gene is possibly TRBD1 (6 bases). Germline-derived CDR1 and CDR2 are SGHRS and YFSETQ. V was pared by 0 bases and J by 7 bases, with 11 bases between. The CDR3 has 15 amino acids. The CDR3 region has the DNA TGCGCCAGCAGCTTGGACAGGGTAAAGAATTCACCCCTCCACTTT. Its protein is CASSLDRVKNSPLHF.

V usage is TRBV6-5 and J usage is TRBJ1-2; D possibly corresponds to TRBD1 (6 bases). In germline, CDR1 is MNHEY, CDR2 SVGAGI. This CDR3 contains 13 residues. Trimming cost V 5 bases and J 2 bases, with 9 bases left between them. CDR3 DNA sequence: TGTGCCAGCAGTAACGGACAGAACTATGGCTACACCTTC. It specifies CASSNGQNYGYTF.

This clone was counted only a few times. This rearrangement joins TRBV14 to TRBJ2-3; D gene unclear. V was pared by 1 base and J by 3 bases, with 8 bases between. This CDR3 comprises 14 residues. The germline gives CDR1 SGHDN, CDR2 FVKESK. The CDR3 DNA reads TGTGCCAGCAGCCAAGGACAAGAAACAGATACGCAGTATTTT. Translated: CASSQGQETDTQYF. Full variable domain (missing parts from reference TRBV14 and TRBJ2-3): EAGVTQFPSHSVIEKGQTVTLRCDPISGHDNLYWYRRVMGKEIKFLLHFVKESKQDESGMPNNRFLAERTGGTYSTLKVQPAELEDSGVYFCASSQGQETDTQYFGPGTRLTVL.

This clone occurred once. The genes are TRBV5-6 and TRBJ1-1; D unclear. The CDR3 length is 14 residues. The germline gives CDR1 SGHDT, CDR2 YYEEEE. Trimming cost V 0 bases and J 5 bases, with 11 bases left between them. The CDR3 loop is CASSLVLPRTEAFF. CDR3 coding DNA: TGTGCCAGCAGCTTGGTATTGCCGCGAACTGAAGCTTTCTTT.

The J gene is TRBJ1-1, the V gene TRBV2; maybe TRBD1 (5 bases). The CDR3 extends over 15 amino acids. CDR1 is SNHLY and CDR2 is FYNNEI in the germline V gene. V lost 0 bases, J lost 11 bases, and 19 bases lay in between. The CDR3 DNA is TGTGCCAGCAGTGAAGCCGGGGGAGGCAGGGTTGGGGCTTTCTTT. This encodes CASSEAGGGRVGAFF.

V and J are TRBV6-1 and TRBJ1-2, with D unresolved. This CDR3 has 13 residues. Germline V gene data show CDR1 as MNHNS and CDR2 as SASEGT. Trimming stripped 3 bases from V and 8 bases from J, with 13 bases between. CDR3: CASSDNGQRGYTF. The DNA of the CDR3 is TGTGCCAGCAGTGATAACGGCCAGCGGGGCTACACCTTC.

The J gene is TRBJ2-7, the V gene TRBV14; D not resolved. The CDR3 sequence is 12 residues long. V lost 4 bases and J lost 0, with 4 bases in between. Looked up from germline, CDR1 is SGHDN and CDR2 is FVKESK. For the CDR3, the DNA is TGTGCCAGCAGCCTCAGCTCCTACGAGCAGTACTTC. It specifies CASSLSSYEQYF.

This rearrangement joins TRBV28 to TRBJ1-2; D might be TRBD1 (6 bases). Trimming removed 3 bases from V and 1 base from J, with 12 bases in between. Germline lookup yields CDR1 MDHEN and CDR2 SYDVKM. The CDR3 sequence is 15 residues long. DNA of the CDR3: TGTGCCAGCAGTTTGGCAGGGGCCCTTAACTATGGCTACACCTTC. Translation gives CASSLAGALNYGYTF.

The chain employs TRBV5-1 and TRBJ1-1, with 11 bases lining up with TRBD1. CDR1 and CDR2 from the germline V gene are SGHRS and YFSETQ. Germline trimming cut 4 bases from V and 6 bases from J; bases unmatched to any gene: 2. The CDR3 is 13 amino acids. CDR3 residues: CASSPGQGAEAFF. The CDR3 DNA sequence: TGCGCCAGCAGCCCGGGACAGGGGGCTGAAGCTTTCTTT.

CDR3 nucleotides: TGTGCCAGCAGTTCCAGGACAGGGAGGGGCACTGAAGCTTTCTTT. This encodes CASSSRTGRGTEAFF. V gene TRBV28 combines with J gene TRBJ1-1, with 8 bases lining up with TRBD1. In germline, CDR1 is MDHEN, CDR2 SYDVKM. The CDR3 loop spans 15 amino acids. J lost 4 bases, V lost 4 bases, and 8 bases had no gene match.

The rearrangement uses TRBV19 and TRBJ1-3, with TRBD1 matching over 7 bases. Germline CDR1 and CDR2: LNHDA and SQIVND (reference sequence). J was trimmed by 2 bases and V by 4 bases; bases with no gene match: 2. The CDR3 spans 14 residues. The CDR3, as DNA: TGTGCCAGTAGTACGACAGGGCCTGGAAACACCATATATTTT. This codes for CASSTTGPGNTIYF.

The chain links TRBV5-1 to TRBJ1-2; the match to TRBD1 covers 9 bases. CDR3 size: 15 residues. CDR1 and CDR2 from the germline V gene are SGHRS and YFSETQ. The trim removed 0 bases at V and 7 bases at J, leaving 7 bases unmatched. The CDR3 DNA reads as TGCGCCAGCAGCTTGGATGGACAGGGGATTCGTGGCTACACCTTC. Protein product: CASSLDGQGIRGYTF.

The V and J genes are TRBV19 and TRBJ1-1, with 8 bases matching TRBD1. J gave up 8 bases and V 4 bases, and 3 bases lay outside the gene matches. CDR3 length equals 12 residues. Germline loops: CDR1 LNHDA, CDR2 SQIVND (reference sequence). The CDR3 DNA is TGTGCCAGTAGTAATGACAGGGGCGAAGCTTTCTTT. As protein: CASSNDRGEAFF. Combining the CDR3 with reference TRBV19 and TRBJ1-1 gives the whole variable domain DGGITQSPKYLFRKEGQNVTLSCEQNLNHDAMYWYRQDPGQGLRLIYYSQIVNDFQKGDIAEGYSVSREKKESFPLTVTSAQKNPTAFYLCASSNDRGEAFFGQGTRLTVV.

The chain joins TRBV7-3 to TRBJ1-4; 8 bases are shared with TRBD1. The CDR3 spans 15 residues. J was trimmed by 5 bases and V by 6 bases; bases with no gene match: 8. Germline V gene lookup returns CDR1 SGHTA and CDR2 FQGTGA. The CDR3 sequence is CASRPGQGLNEKLFF. The CDR3 region has the DNA TGTGCCAGCAGACCTGGACAGGGATTGAATGAAAAACTGTTTTTT.